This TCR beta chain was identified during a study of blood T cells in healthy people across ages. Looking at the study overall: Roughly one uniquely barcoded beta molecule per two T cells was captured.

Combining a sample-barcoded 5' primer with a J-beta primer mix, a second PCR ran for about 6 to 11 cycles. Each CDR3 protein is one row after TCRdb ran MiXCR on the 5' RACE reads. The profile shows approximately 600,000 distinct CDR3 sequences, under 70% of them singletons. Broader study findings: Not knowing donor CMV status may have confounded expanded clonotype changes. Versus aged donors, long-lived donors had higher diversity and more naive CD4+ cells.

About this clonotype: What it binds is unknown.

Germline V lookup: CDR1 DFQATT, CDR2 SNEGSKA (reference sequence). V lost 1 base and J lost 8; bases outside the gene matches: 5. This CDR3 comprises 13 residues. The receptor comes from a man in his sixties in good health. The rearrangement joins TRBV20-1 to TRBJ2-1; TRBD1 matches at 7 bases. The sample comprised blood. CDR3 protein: CSARGGGTDEQFF. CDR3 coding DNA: TGCAGTGCTAGAGGAGGGGGCACGGATGAGCAGTTCTTC.